This T cell receptor beta chain comes out of a study of T cells expressing NK-cell markers. Overall study context: Investigators obtained TCR beta repertoires from sorted CD3+CD56+NKG2C+, CD3+CD56+NKG2C- and CD3+CD56-NKG2C+ T cells.

CDR1 and CDR2 from the germline V gene are ENHRY and SYGVKD. The CDR3 consists of 15 residues. Reanalyzing the 5' RACE reads, TCRdb keeps one entry per CDR3 protein, without DNA. This table holds about 390,000 distinct CDR3 sequences. The J gene is TRBJ2-1, the V gene TRBV10-3; no DNA is available, so the TRBD1 call from TCRdb remains unchecked. Sequenced sample: blood T cells: a sorted CD56 or NKG2C T cell subset, CD4+ or CD8+ T cells, or bulk PBMC T cells (not recorded which). The sequence came from a woman in her 50s in good health. CDR3 in amino acids: CAISETGSEKNEQFF.